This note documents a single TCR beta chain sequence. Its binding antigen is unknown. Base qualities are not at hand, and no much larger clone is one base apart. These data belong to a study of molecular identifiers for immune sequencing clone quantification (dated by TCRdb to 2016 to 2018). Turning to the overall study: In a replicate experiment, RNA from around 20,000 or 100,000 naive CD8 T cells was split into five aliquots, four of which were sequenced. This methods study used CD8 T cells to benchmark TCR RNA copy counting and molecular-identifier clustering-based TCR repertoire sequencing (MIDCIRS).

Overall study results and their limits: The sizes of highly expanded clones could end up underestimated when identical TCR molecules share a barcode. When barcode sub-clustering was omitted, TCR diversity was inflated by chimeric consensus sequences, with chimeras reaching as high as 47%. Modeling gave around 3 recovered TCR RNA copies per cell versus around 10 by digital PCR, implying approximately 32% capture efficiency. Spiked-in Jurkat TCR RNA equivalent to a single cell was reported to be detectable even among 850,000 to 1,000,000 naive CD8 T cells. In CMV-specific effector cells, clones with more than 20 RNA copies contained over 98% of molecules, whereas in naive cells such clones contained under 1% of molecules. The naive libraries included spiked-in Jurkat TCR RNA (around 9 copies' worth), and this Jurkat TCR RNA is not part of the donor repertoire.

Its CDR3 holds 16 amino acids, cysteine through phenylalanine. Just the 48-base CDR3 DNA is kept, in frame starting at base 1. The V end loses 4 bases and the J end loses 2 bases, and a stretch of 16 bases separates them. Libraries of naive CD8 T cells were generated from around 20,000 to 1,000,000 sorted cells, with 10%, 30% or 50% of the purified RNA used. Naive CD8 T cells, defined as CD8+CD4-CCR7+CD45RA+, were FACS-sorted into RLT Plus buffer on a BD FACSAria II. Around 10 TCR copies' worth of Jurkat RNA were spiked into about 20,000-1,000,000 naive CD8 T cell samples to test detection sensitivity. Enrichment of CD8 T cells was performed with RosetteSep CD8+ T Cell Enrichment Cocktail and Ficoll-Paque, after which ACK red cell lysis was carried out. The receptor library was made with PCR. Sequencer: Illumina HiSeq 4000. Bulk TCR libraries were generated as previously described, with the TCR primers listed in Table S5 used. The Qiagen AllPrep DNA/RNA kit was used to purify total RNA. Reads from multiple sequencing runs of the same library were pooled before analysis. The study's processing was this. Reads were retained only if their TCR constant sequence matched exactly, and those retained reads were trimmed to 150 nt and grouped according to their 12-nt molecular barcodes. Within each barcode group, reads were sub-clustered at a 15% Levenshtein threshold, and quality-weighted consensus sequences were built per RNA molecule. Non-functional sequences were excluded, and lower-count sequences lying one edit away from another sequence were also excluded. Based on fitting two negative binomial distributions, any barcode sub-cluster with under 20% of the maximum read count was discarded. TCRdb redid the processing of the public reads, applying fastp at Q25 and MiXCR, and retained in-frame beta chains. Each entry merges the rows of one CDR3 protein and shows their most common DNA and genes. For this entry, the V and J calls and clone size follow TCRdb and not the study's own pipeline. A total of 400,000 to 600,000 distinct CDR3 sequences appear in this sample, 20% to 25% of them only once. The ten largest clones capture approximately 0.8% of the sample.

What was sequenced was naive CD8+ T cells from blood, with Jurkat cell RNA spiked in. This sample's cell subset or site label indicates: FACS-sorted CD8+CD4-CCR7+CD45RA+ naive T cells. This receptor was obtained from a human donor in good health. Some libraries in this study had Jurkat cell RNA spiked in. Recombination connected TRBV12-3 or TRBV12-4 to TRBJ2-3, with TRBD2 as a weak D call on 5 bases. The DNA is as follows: TGTGCCAGCAGTTCAAGGTTAGGGAGCCTCACAGATACGCAGTATTTT. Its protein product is CASSSRLGSLTDTQYF.